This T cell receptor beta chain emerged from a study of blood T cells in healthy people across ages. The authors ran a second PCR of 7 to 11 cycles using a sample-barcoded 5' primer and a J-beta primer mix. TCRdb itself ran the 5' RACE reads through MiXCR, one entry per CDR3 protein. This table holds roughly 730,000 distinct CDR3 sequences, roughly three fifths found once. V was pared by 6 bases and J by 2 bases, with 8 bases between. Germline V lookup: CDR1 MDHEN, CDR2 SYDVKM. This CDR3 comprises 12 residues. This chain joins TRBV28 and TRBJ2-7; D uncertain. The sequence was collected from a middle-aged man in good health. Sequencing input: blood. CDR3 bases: TGTGCCAGCAGGTTAGGCACCTACGAGCAGTACTTC. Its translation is CASRLGTYEQYF.